This TCR beta chain is drawn from a study of blood T cell repertoires in COVID-19. Study summary: Sites in the United States, Italy and Spain provided acute and convalescent COVID-19 samples. T cells, B-cell-depleted T cells, or PBMCs supplied cDNA or gDNA.

This clone was counted between two and nine times. The germline V gene has CDR1 KGHSH and CDR2 LQKENI. Trimming removed 6 bases at V and 3 bases at J, with 9 bases between. The CDR3 is 13 residues long. Original methodology: Cell counts per sample came from amplifying reference gene primers. The assay was immunoSEQ multiplex PCR, and TCRdb's table has in-frame clones only and misses some. That table supplies the V and J calls and clone size; D and trimming were determined from the DNA. The sample comprises roughly 140,000 clones, around 81% of which are singletons, and about 8% rests with the top ten.

Specimen: peripheral blood. The source is a human donor in a cohort sampled during active COVID-19. The gene calls are TRBV18 and TRBJ1-5, with a weak D call TRBD1 (6 bases). The CDR3 nucleotides read TGTGCCAGCTCCCAGGGGCTCAATCAGCCCCAGCATTTT. Protein sequence: CASSQGLNQPQHF.